Below, 3 T cell receptor beta chains from the same sample are listed, as sequenced in a study of blood T cell repertoires in COVID-19. Here immunoSEQ multiplex PCR was the method, and the copy in TCRdb shows in-frame clones only, minus some. The table shows over 85,000 clones, with 60% to 80% occurring only once. The sequenced sample consisted of peripheral blood. The source is a woman of 80 years or more with active or convalescent COVID-19.

This chain links TRBV15 with TRBJ2-1, with D perhaps TRBD2 (6 bases). V shed 9 bases and J shed 4 bases, with 16 bases lying between them. The CDR3 loop spans 14 amino acids. Germline V gene data show CDR1 as LNHNV and CDR2 as YYDKDF (reference sequence). CDR3 sequence reads: CATTGTPIYNEQFF. The CDR3 nucleotides read TGTGCCACAACCGGGACTCCGATATACAATGAGCAGTTCTTC.

V and J are TRBV5-1 and TRBJ2-3; weak D call: TRBD1 (5 bases). CDR1 SGHRS and CDR2 YFSETQ come from the germline V gene. The CDR3 spans 17 residues. Trimming removed 0 bases at V and 0 bases at J, with 14 bases between. The CDR3 spells CASSLGPRKGSTDTQYF. DNA of the CDR3: TGCGCCAGCAGCTTGGGCCCCAGGAAGGGGAGCACAGATACGCAGTATTTT.

V usage is TRBV7-2 and J usage is TRBJ2-7, with a possible D match to TRBD1 (5 bases). The germline V gene has CDR1 SGHTA and CDR2 FQGNSA. The CDR3 spans 12 residues. The V end lost 5 bases, the J end lost 3 bases, and 8 bases lay between the germline ends. As DNA, the CDR3 is TGTGCCAGCAGCGCGGACAACTACGAGCAGTACTTC. Its protein is CASSADNYEQYF.